This T cell receptor (beta chain) is drawn from a study of shared clonotypes between healthy human individuals. On the study more broadly: Serving as donors were two women and a few men, whose ages spanned 18 to 49. CD4 naive and CD4 memory each took three plates per donor, while CD8 naive took two and CD8 memory one.

Worth noting for this clone: As yet, its antigen is unknown.

Profiling relied on immunoSEQ multiplex PCR, and the TCRdb table lists in-frame clones only, not all of them. Here the sample spans around 550,000 clones, 85% to 95% being singletons. Trimming at V came to 5 bases and at J to 4 bases, leaving 6 bases not matched to a gene. The CDR3 loop spans 15 amino acids. CDR1 is MNHEY and CDR2 is SMNVEV in the germline V gene (reference sequence). Study-level points and caveats: It was observed that approximately 5% of naive CD4 clonotypes were shared across several donors. Rarefaction exposed incomplete sorted-subset sequencing despite large depth.

CD45RO-negative cells were positively selected for CCR7, leaving out terminally differentiated effector memory CD45RA+ cells. The TCR comes from a woman between 25 and 40 years old in good health. Specimen: naive CD8+ T cells sorted from blood. The gene calls are TRBV27 and TRBJ2-3; 10 nucleotides align to TRBD1. The CDR3, as DNA: TGTGCCAGCAGTCCTCGACAGGGGGCGGCAGATACGCAGTATTTT. It specifies CASSPRQGAADTQYF.